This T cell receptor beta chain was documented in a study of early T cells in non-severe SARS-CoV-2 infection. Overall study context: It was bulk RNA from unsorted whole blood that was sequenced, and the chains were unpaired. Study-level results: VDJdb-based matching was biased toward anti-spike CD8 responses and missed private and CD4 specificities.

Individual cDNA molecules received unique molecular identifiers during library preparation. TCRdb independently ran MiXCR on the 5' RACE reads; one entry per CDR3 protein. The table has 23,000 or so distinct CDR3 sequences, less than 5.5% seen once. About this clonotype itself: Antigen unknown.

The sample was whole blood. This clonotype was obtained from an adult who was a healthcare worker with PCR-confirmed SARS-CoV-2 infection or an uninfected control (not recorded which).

CDR3 DNA sequence: TGTGCCAGCAGTTACGTTCTGGGGGAGAGCACAGATACGCAGTATTTT. This translates into CASSYVLGESTDTQYF. The gene calls are TRBV6-2 or TRBV6-3 and TRBJ2-3; D may correspond to TRBD1 or TRBD2 (5 bases each). This CDR3 has 16 residues. CDR1 is MNHEY, CDR2 SVGEGT, per germline. Trimming stripped 2 bases from V and 0 bases from J, with 12 bases between.